This T cell receptor (beta chain) was found in a study of CD4 and CD8 cells across lung adenocarcinoma regions. V gave up 8 bases and J gave up 4 bases; unmatched junction bases: 7. Germline values: CDR1 ENHRY, CDR2 SYGVKD. The CDR3 extends over 13 amino acids. TCRdb processed the PCR reads anew with MiXCR; each CDR3 protein has one entry. Found here are more than 9,000 distinct CDR3 sequences, more than 45% of them singletons; the top ten hold roughly 25%. By its share, this clonotype is medium-sized. The sequencing input was CD8+ T cells from the margin of a lung tumor. This TCR derives from a female donor with lung adenocarcinoma. The CD4 and CD8 labels of this study may be unreliable. The chain combines TRBV10-3 with TRBJ2-7, with 8 bases aligning to TRBD1. CDR3 sequence reads: CAILDRESYEQYF. Here the CDR3 DNA reads TGTGCCATCCTGGACAGGGAATCTTACGAGCAGTACTTC.